These 31 T cell receptor beta chains share one sample of origin, sequenced in a study of post-analysis software for immune sequencing data. Findings and limits, study-wide: Higher frequency in patients than in controls was seen for several TRBV segments, with TRBV5-6, TRBV5-1 and TRBV20-1 among them.

Their target antigens are unknown. Unique molecular identifiers featured in each of the TCR beta cDNA libraries. TCRdb re-called the PCR reads through MiXCR, storing one row per CDR3 protein. The sample lists just over 250,000 distinct CDR3 sequences, 35% to 45% seen once, with 4% to 5.5% in the top ten. Sequenced sample: blood. The source is a girl between 5 and 17 years old with multiple sclerosis.

There are a few counts of this clonotype. The rearrangement joins TRBV29-1 to TRBJ2-1; maybe TRBD1 (6 bases). The length of the CDR3 is 14 residues. The germline V gene has CDR1 SQVTM and CDR2 ANQGSEA. The germline V and J ends were trimmed by 6 bases and 6 bases, with 18 bases remaining between them. The CDR3 DNA sequence: TGCAGCGTGGAACCGGGGACACCCCTCAATGAGCAGTTCTTC. Translation gives CSVEPGTPLNEQFF.

With respect to this clonotype: A much larger clone differs by one base, so this may be a read error. The rearrangement links TRBV20-1 to TRBJ2-3, with 10 bases matching TRBD2. Trimming at V came to 1 base and at J to 6 bases, leaving 7 bases not matched to a gene. Germline V gene sequence: CDR1 DFQATT, CDR2 SNEGSKA (reference sequence). CDR3 length: 15 amino acids. Here the CDR3 reads CSARALAGELDTQYF. DNA of the CDR3: TGCAGTGCTAGAGCCCTAGCGGGGGAACTGGATACGCAGTATTTT.

Turning to this clonotype: A much larger clonotype is one base distant, so this may be a read error. The chain is built from TRBV2 and TRBJ2-1, with D perhaps TRBD1 (6 bases). The DNA matches TRBJ2-7 better at its end, which makes the J call doubtful. The CDR3 sequence is 16 residues long. Germline values: CDR1 SNHLY, CDR2 FYNNEI. CDR3 sequence reads: CASRGGGLGSYNEQYF. The CDR3 coding sequence is TGTGCCAGCAGAGGGGGTGGGCTCGGCTCCTACAATGAGCAGTACTTC.

This clonotype was counted only a few times. The chain recombines TRBV27 with TRBJ2-2, with TRBD2 matching 11 bases. Germline loops: CDR1 MNHEY, CDR2 SMNVEV (reference sequence). The V and J ends lost 3 bases and 7 bases, in that order; junction bases with no gene match: 4. The CDR3 runs 15 residues. Here the CDR3 reads CASSFSGRENGELFF. In DNA, the CDR3 is TGTGCCAGCAGTTTTAGCGGGAGGGAAAACGGGGAGCTGTTTTTT.

This clonotype was seen only a few times. The V and J genes are TRBV28 and TRBJ2-7; TRBD2 matches at 9 bases. Trimming removed 7 bases from V and 2 bases from J; junction bases left unmatched: 9. CDR3 size: 15 residues. Germline CDR1 is MDHEN and CDR2 is SYDVKM. The CDR3 nucleotides are TGTGCCAGCACCTCGACTAGCGGTAGAACCTACGAGCAGTACTTC. Its protein product is CASTSTSGRTYEQYF.

Concerning this clonotype: Lacking the conserved final phenylalanine or tryptophan, this CDR3 likely reflects a read error. The J gene is TRBJ1-6, the V gene TRBV4-1, with 8 bases that match TRBD1. The CDR3 spans 16 residues. Looked up from germline, CDR1 is MGHRA and CDR2 is YSYEKL. The V segment lost 0 bases and the J segment 8 bases; nucleotides outside the gene matches: 6. The CDR3 sequence: CASSQDEDRVDSPLHC. The CDR3 nucleotides are TGCGCCAGCAGCCAAGATGAGGACAGGGTGGATTCACCCCTCCACTGT.

The chain couples TRBV27 to TRBJ1-2; tentative D call: TRBD1 (5 bases). V shed 5 bases and J shed 4 bases, with 20 bases lying between them. This CDR3 comprises 16 residues. The germline gives CDR1 MNHEY, CDR2 SMNVEV (reference sequence). The CDR3, as DNA: TGTGCCAGCAGTCGGTCCCAAGGGGTGGGGGGCTATGGCTACACCTTC. It is translated as CASSRSQGVGGYGYTF.

The rearrangement uses TRBV6-1 and TRBJ2-1; TRBD1 agrees at 11 bases. V was clipped by 2 bases and J by 7 bases; unmatched bases: 7. Germline V CDR1 and CDR2: MNHNS, SASEGT. The CDR3 is made up of 16 amino acids. The CDR3 region has the DNA TGTGCCAGCAGTGAATCCGGACAGGGGGCCCGGAATGAGCAGTTCTTC. It codes for CASSESGQGARNEQFF.

Note on this clonotype: A single base separates this from a much larger clone, so it may be a read error. This chain uses TRBV3-1 with TRBJ1-2; TRBD1 matches 7 bases. The CDR3 consists of 14 residues. Looked up from germline, CDR1 is LGHDT and CDR2 is YNNKEL (reference sequence). The CDR3 DNA reads as TGTGTCAGCAGCCAAGAAGCCAGGGGGGATGGCTACACCTTC. This gives the protein CVSSQEARGDGYTF. Full variable domain (remainder filled in from reference TRBV3-1 and TRBJ1-2): DTAVSQTPKYLVTQMGNDKSIKCEQNLGHDTMYWYKQDSKKFLKIMFSYNNKELIINETVPNRFSPKSPDKAHLNLHINSLELGDSAVYFCVSSQEARGDGYTFGSGTRLTVV.

This clonotype occurred many times. CDR3 in amino acids: CAQTKGASGFSYNEQFF. The DNA for the CDR3 is TGTGCCCAAACGAAAGGGGCTAGCGGCTTCTCCTACAATGAGCAGTTCTTC. The J gene is TRBJ2-1, the V gene TRBV10-3; 7 bases map to TRBD2. The CDR3 consists of 17 residues. From germline, CDR1 is ENHRY and CDR2 SYGVKD. The J segment lost 0 bases and the V segment lost 11 bases, leaving 16 bases of the junction unmatched.

This clonotype was picked up many times. V usage is TRBV29-1 and J usage is TRBJ2-1; D not certain. The V end was cut by 4 bases, the J end by 8 bases, with 6 bases between. CDR1 and CDR2 (germline): SQVTM, ANQGSEA. The CDR3 loop spans 10 amino acids. The CDR3 DNA sequence: TGCAGCGTTGGCTTCGATGAGCAGTTCTTC. Translating it yields CSVGFDEQFF.

This clonotype was found many times. The chain links TRBV6-5 to TRBJ1-1; D unresolved. Germline loops: CDR1 MNHEY, CDR2 SVGAGI. CDR3 length equals 13 residues. The V and J ends lost 2 bases and 8 bases respectively, with 12 bases between them. CDR3 amino acids: CASSYEGGPEAFF. In DNA form, the CDR3 reads TGTGCCAGCAGTTACGAAGGAGGGCCCGAAGCTTTCTTT.

The chain joins TRBV19 to TRBJ2-5; 11 nucleotides match TRBD2. CDR3 length: 15 amino acids. The germline V gene encodes CDR1 LNHDA and CDR2 SQIVND (reference sequence). After removal of 3 bases from V and 1 base from J, the junction contained 1 base not matched to a gene. The DNA of the CDR3 is TGTGCCAGTAGTATGGGGACTAGCGGCCAAGAGACCCAGTACTTC. Its translation is CASSMGTSGQETQYF.

In its sample, this clonotype was seen many times. V gene TRBV4-2 combines with J gene TRBJ2-3; 10 nucleotides align to TRBD2. Trimming at V came to 3 bases and at J to 2 bases, leaving 5 bases not matched to a gene. Germline V lookup: CDR1 LGHNA, CDR2 YNFKEQ. The CDR3 runs to 16 residues. The CDR3 region has the DNA TGTGCCAGCAGCCAGCTAGCGGGAGAGTCCACAGATACGCAGTATTTT. It specifies CASSQLAGESTDTQYF.

For this clonotype: A much bigger clone sits one base away, suggesting this may be a read error. This sequence joins TRBV28 and TRBJ1-2, with 9 nucleotides matching TRBD1. This CDR3 is built from 14 residues. The germline CDR1 and CDR2 sequences are MDHEN and SYDVKM. V lost 10 bases and J lost 3; bases outside the gene matches: 9. DNA of the CDR3: TGTGCCACCTCAAGGACAGGGGCTGACTATGGCTACACCTTC. It yields the protein CATSRTGADYGYTF.

Of note for this clonotype: This may stem from a read error, because a much larger clone lies one nucleotide away. The chain joins TRBV6-1 to TRBJ2-5; TRBD1 aligns across 7 bases. CDR1 and CDR2 (germline): MNHNS, SASEGT. This CDR3 has 13 residues. Germline trimming cut 2 bases from V and 3 bases from J; bases unmatched to any gene: 0. CDR3 coding DNA: TGTGCCAGCAGTGAACAGGGGGAAGAGACCCAGTACTTC. Translated: CASSEQGEETQYF.

This sequence joins TRBV20-1 and TRBJ2-2; D is possibly TRBD1 or TRBD2 (5 bases each). The CDR3 totals 13 residues. Germline values: CDR1 DFQATT, CDR2 SNEGSKA (reference sequence). V was trimmed by 1 base and J by 6 bases, leaving 9 bases between them. CDR3 nucleotides: TGCAGTGCTAGAGGCCGAGGGGCCGGGGAGCTGTTTTTT. It encodes CSARGRGAGELFF.

The V gene is TRBV19, the J gene TRBJ2-2, with D maybe TRBD2 (5 bases). V gave up 1 base and J gave up 4 bases, with 7 bases separating them. Per germline, CDR1 LNHDA and CDR2 SQIVND (reference sequence). This CDR3 is built from 14 residues. The CDR3 region is CASSIASLTGELFF. DNA for the CDR3: TGTGCCAGTAGTATAGCTAGCCTCACCGGGGAGCTGTTTTTT.

The chain has TRBV7-2 and TRBJ2-4; D might be TRBD1 (6 bases). The better agreement between TRBJ2-7 and the DNA end casts doubt on the J call. Germline CDR1 reads SGHTA; CDR2 reads FQGNSA. The CDR3 is 15 residues long. CDR3 DNA sequence: TGTGCCAGCACCCTTACAGGGTGGTATTCCTACGAGCAGTACTTC. Translated: CASTLTGWYSYEQYF.

The CDR3 DNA reads as TGTGCCAGCAGACTTAATGAGAACACCGGGGAGCTGTTTTTT. This encodes CASRLNENTGELFF. This sequence joins TRBV2 and TRBJ2-2; D unclear. Trimming removed 6 bases from V and 1 base from J, with 9 bases in between. The CDR3 sequence is 14 residues long. Germline CDR1 and CDR2: SNHLY and FYNNEI.

V gene TRBV4-1 combines with J gene TRBJ1-1, with no clear D. This CDR3 region has 15 residues. Germline V CDR1 and CDR2: MGHRA, YSYEKL. V dropped 1 base and J dropped 5 bases, with 14 bases sitting between them. The CDR3 coding sequence is TGCGCCAGCAGCCAAGTGACCACCCTGGGTACTGAAGCTTTCTTT. Its protein is CASSQVTTLGTEAFF.

V gene TRBV6-1 combines with J gene TRBJ1-5; no clear D gene. The CDR3 length is 20 residues. CDR1 and CDR2 from the germline V gene are MNHNS and SASEGT. The V end lost 1 base, the J end lost 0 bases, and 22 bases lay between the germline ends. The CDR3 sequence: CASSEVRSGRIGYSNQPQHF. The CDR3 coding sequence is TGTGCCAGCAGTGAAGTGAGATCAGGCCGAATTGGTTATAGCAATCAGCCCCAGCATTTT.

The chain couples TRBV4-1 to TRBJ2-1; TRBD2 might be the D (6 bases). CDR1 MGHRA and CDR2 YSYEKL come from the germline V gene. The CDR3 consists of 14 residues. V lost 4 bases and J 7 bases, leaving 14 bases between the germline ends. Here the CDR3 reads CASSRTGEVNEQFF. Here the CDR3 DNA reads TGCGCCAGCAGCCGGACGGGGGAGGTTAATGAGCAGTTCTTC.

This clonotype was seen a few times. This may stem from a read error, because a much larger clone lies one nucleotide away. CDR3 sequence: CASSVVGAPSNEQYF. In DNA, the CDR3 is TGTGCCAGCAGCGTAGTAGGGGCCCCATCTAATGAGCAGTACTTC. The chain couples TRBV9 to TRBJ2-5; a possible D gene is TRBD1 (5 bases). Germline lookup yields CDR1 SGDLS and CDR2 YYNGEE. Trimming cost V 0 bases and J 11 bases, with 20 bases left between them. This CDR3 is 15 amino acids long. Full variable domain (remainder filled in from reference TRBV9 and TRBJ2-5): DSGVTQTPKHLITATGQRVTLRCSPRSGDLSVYWYQQSLDQGLQFLIQYYNGEERAKGNILERFSAQQFPDLHSELNLSSLELGDSALYFCASSVVGAPSNEQYFGPGTRLLVL.

This clonotype was observed many times. The chain uses TRBV7-3 and TRBJ2-5; D unresolved. Trimming left V 3 bases short and J 4 bases short, with 6 bases between. This CDR3 contains 12 residues. The germline V gene has CDR1 SGHTA and CDR2 FQGTGA. The CDR3 loop is CASSFDGETQYF. Here the CDR3 DNA reads TGTGCCAGCAGCTTCGACGGAGAGACCCAGTACTTC.

This clonotype was seen many times. The chain recombines TRBV6-5 with TRBJ2-3; 12 bases align to TRBD2. The trim removed 8 bases at V and 3 bases at J, leaving 6 bases unmatched. CDR1 and CDR2 from the germline V gene are MNHEY and SVGAGI. This CDR3 has 15 residues. The CDR3 nucleotides are TGTGCCAGCGGCGGACTAGCGGGAATGACAGATACGCAGTATTTT. The encoded protein is CASGGLAGMTDTQYF.

This clonotype occurred many times. This chain links TRBV5-5 with TRBJ2-1; 12 bases align to TRBD2. The CDR3 runs 16 residues. CDR1 and CDR2 from the germline V gene are SGHKS and YYEKEE (reference sequence). J was trimmed by 5 bases and V by 0 bases; bases with no gene match: 3. The CDR3, as DNA: TGTGCCAGCAGCTTGGGTGGGACTAGCGGGCACAATGAGCAGTTCTTC. Its translation is CASSLGGTSGHNEQFF.

This clonotype was seen many times. J is TRBJ1-1 and V is TRBV10-2; D not resolved. Deletions cut 3 bases from V and 1 base from J, with 9 bases between. Germline assignment: CDR1 WSHSY and CDR2 SAAADI. CDR3 length equals 14 residues. The CDR3 coding sequence is TGCGCCAGCAGTGACGTGGAGACGAACACTGAAGCTTTCTTT. It yields the protein CASSDVETNTEAFF.

The rearrangement links TRBV20-1 to TRBJ2-5, with 11 bases aligning to TRBD2. The CDR3 totals 14 residues. CDR1 DFQATT and CDR2 SNEGSKA come from the germline V gene (reference sequence). The J segment lost 3 bases and the V segment lost 5 bases, leaving 5 bases of the junction unmatched. The CDR3 coding sequence is TGCAGTGCTCTAGGGACTAGCGGAAAAGAGACCCAGTACTTC. The encoded protein is CSALGTSGKETQYF.

Points on this clonotype: This may be a read error, as it is one base from a much larger clone. This rearrangement joins TRBV2 to TRBJ2-3; TRBD2 matches at 7 bases. Germline V gene data show CDR1 as SNHLY and CDR2 as FYNNEI. The CDR3 covers 17 residues. CDR3 in DNA: TGTGCCAGCAGTCGATTTGTGCCGGGACTATACACAGATGCGCAGTATTTT. Protein sequence: CASSRFVPGLYTDAQYF.

The chain couples TRBV5-1 to TRBJ2-3; 8 bases line up with TRBD2. Looked up from germline, CDR1 is SGHRS and CDR2 is YFSETQ. The CDR3 loop spans 16 amino acids. V lost 7 bases to trimming and J lost 2 bases; unmatched junction nucleotides: 12. The chain's CDR3 is CASSEGSSGATDTQYF. The DNA for the CDR3 is TGCGCCAGCTCCGAGGGTAGTAGCGGGGCCACAGATACGCAGTATTTT. Complete variable domain (other parts from reference TRBV5-1 and TRBJ2-3): KAGVTQTPRYLIKTRGQQVTLSCSPISGHRSVSWYQQTPGQGLQFLFEYFSETQRNKGNFPGRFSGRQFSNSRSEMNVSTLELGDSALYLCASSEGSSGATDTQYFGPGTRLTVL.